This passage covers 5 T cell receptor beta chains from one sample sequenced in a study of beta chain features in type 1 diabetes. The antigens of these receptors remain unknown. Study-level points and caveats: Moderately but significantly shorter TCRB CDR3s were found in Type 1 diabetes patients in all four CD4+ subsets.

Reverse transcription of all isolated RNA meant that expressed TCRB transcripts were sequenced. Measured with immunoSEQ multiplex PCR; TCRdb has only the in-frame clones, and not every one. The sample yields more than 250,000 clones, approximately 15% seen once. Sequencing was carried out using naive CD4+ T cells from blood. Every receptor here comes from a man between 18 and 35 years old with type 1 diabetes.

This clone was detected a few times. DNA for the CDR3: TGTGCCAGTAGGGTCACGGGGTACAAAAACATTCAGTACTTC. Translated, it gives CASRVTGYKNIQYF. This sequence joins TRBV19 and TRBJ2-4, with a tentative D call TRBD2 (5 bases). The CDR3 is 14 residues long. The germline V gene has CDR1 LNHDA and CDR2 SQIVND (reference sequence). The V and J ends lost 6 bases and 3 bases respectively, with 12 bases between them.

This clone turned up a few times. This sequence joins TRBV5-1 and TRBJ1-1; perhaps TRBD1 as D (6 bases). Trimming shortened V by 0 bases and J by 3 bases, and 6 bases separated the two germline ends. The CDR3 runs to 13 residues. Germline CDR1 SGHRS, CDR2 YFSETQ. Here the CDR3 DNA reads TGCGCCAGCAGCTTGGGGACAGACACTGAAGCTTTCTTT. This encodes CASSLGTDTEAFF.

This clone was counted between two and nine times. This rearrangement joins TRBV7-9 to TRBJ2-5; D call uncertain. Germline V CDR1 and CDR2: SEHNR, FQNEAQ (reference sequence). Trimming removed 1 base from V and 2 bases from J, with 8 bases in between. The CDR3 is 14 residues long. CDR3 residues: CASSLGARQETQYF. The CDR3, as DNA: TGTGCCAGCAGCTTAGGGGCCAGGCAAGAGACCCAGTACTTC. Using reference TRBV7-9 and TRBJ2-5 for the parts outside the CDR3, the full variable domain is DTGVSQNPRHKITKRGQNVTFRCDPISEHNRLYWYRQTLGQGPEFLTYFQNEAQLEKSRLLSDRFSAERPKGSFSTLEIQRTEQGDSAMYLCASSLGARQETQYFGPGTRLLVL.

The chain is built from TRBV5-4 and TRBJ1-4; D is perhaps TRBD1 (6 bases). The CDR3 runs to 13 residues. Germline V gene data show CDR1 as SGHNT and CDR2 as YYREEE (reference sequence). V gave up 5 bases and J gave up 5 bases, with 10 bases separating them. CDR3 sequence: CASRMTGNEKLFF. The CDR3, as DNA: TGTGCCAGCAGGATGACAGGAAATGAAAAACTGTTTTTT.

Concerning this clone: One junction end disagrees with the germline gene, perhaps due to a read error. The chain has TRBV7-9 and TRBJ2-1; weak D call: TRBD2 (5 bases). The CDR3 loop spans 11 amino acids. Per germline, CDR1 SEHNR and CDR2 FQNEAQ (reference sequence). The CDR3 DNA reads TGCGCCAACCGGCCGGGGAATGAGCAGTTCTTC. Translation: CANRPGNEQFF.